What follows is one TCR beta chain and its context. CDR1 and CDR2 from the germline V gene are LNHDA and SQIVND (reference sequence). This CDR3 has 14 amino acids. Trimming took off 6 bases at V and 6 bases at J, with 17 bases between the two ends. This specimen belongs to a study of blood T cell repertoires in COVID-19. The overall study: The samples span acute and convalescent COVID-19 from the United States, Italy and Spain. PBMCs, B-cell-depleted T cells, or T cells were the source of the cDNA or gDNA that made up the material.

In the original processing: The authors estimated nucleated cell counts from reference gene primer amplification. The data were produced by immunoSEQ multiplex PCR, yet TCRdb's version contains in-frame clones alone and is incomplete. D and trimming come from the DNA, and the V and J calls and clone size come from that table. The sample holds 15,000 or so clones, 82% seen once. This chain joins TRBV19 and TRBJ1-1; TRBD1 is a possible D gene (5 bases). The TCR originated in a man older than 75 with active COVID-19. Sequenced material: peripheral blood. The CDR3 is CASSATGKVAEAFF. The CDR3 DNA sequence: TGTGCCAGTAGCGCAACAGGAAAAGTCGCTGAAGCTTTCTTT.